The next 2 T cell receptor beta chains were all read from a single sample in a study of T-cell reconstitution after alpha-beta-depleted transplantation in children. As it was prepared, the TCRbeta library received unique molecular identifiers. TCRdb analysed the PCR reads with MiXCR anew, one entry per CDR3 protein. The profile shows some 80,000 distinct CDR3 sequences, about a sixth of them singletons. Source: PBMCs, mostly from graft donor cells, taken 360 days after TCRalphabeta/CD19-depleted stem cell transplant. These receptors originate from a male patient aged 2 to 10 who had a stem cell transplant for acute lymphoblastic leukemia, so the T cells may come from the graft donor.

This clonotype was counted a few times. The V gene is TRBV12-3 or TRBV12-4, the J gene TRBJ2-5, with TRBD2 matching over 11 bases. The CDR3 spans 14 residues. Unmatched junction bases numbered 3, after V lost 6 bases and J lost 3 bases. The CDR3 reads CASRIAGGKETQYF. The CDR3 DNA reads as TGTGCCAGCAGAATAGCGGGAGGGAAAGAGACCCAGTACTTC.

The chain carries TRBV6-1 and TRBJ2-3; tentatively, D is TRBD2 (6 bases). V lost 6 bases and J 4 bases, leaving 17 bases between the germline ends. This CDR3 spans 15 amino acids. CDR1 and CDR2 from the germline V gene are MNHNS and SASEGT. CDR3 in DNA: TGTGCCAGCAGAAGGGAGCGCGGGGCCTCAGATACGCAGTATTTT. It yields the protein CASRRERGASDTQYF.